One T cell receptor (beta chain) is described in this entry. These data originate in a study of blood T cell repertoires in COVID-19. Study overall: COVID-19 samples, acute and convalescent, were from the United States, Italy and Spain. Sample material is recorded as cDNA or gDNA derived from T cells, B-cell-depleted T cells, or PBMCs.

Germline CDR1 reads SGHRS; CDR2 reads YFSETQ. The CDR3 has 16 amino acids. Losses at the gene ends were 0 bases for V and 6 bases for J; bases not matched to a gene: 8. As originally analysed: Estimation of nucleated cell counts relied on the amplification of reference gene primers. Libraries were prepared by immunoSEQ multiplex PCR; TCRdb keeps only in-frame clonotypes and omits some of them. V, J and clone size derive from that table, while D and trimming were established from the DNA sequence. Here the sample spans about 98,000 clones, around nine tenths being singletons. This sequence originates from a man in his forties or fifties with acute or convalescent COVID-19. The sequencing input was peripheral blood. V is TRBV5-1 and J is TRBJ2-1; TRBD2 matches 8 bases. CDR3 bases: TGCGCCAGCAGCTTGGCCCCAGCGGGAGTGGGCAATGAGCAGTTCTTC. The encoded protein is CASSLAPAGVGNEQFF.